This T cell receptor beta chain was sequenced during a study of identical twins. Findings and limits, study-wide: Modeled out-of-frame TCR alpha sharing in monozygotic twins fell below observed levels. Possibly, invariant MAIT and iNKT cells partly confounded zero-insertion analyses.

Healthy Caucasian donors formed the entire cohort. This clonotype was picked up a small number of times. What it binds is unknown. CDR1 and CDR2 (germline): DFQATT, SNEGSKA (reference sequence). This CDR3 is built from 14 residues. The V gene end was trimmed by 5 bases and the J gene end by 6 bases; junction bases not matched to a gene: 11. Template switching added a universal primer site, and cDNA bore unique molecular identifiers. TCRdb fed the 5' RACE reads into MiXCR, producing one record per CDR3 protein. Altogether 240,000 or so distinct CDR3 sequences are present, more than 9% being singletons, with the ten largest covering 9% to 10%.

The TCR comes from a man aged 50 or older in good health. The gene calls are TRBV20-1 and TRBJ2-7; 9 bases align to TRBD1. Sequenced material: memory T cells sorted from blood. The CDR3, as DNA: TGCAGTGCTGAAAGACAGGGGGTTTTTGGCGAGCAGTACTTC. Protein: CSAERQGVFGEQYF.